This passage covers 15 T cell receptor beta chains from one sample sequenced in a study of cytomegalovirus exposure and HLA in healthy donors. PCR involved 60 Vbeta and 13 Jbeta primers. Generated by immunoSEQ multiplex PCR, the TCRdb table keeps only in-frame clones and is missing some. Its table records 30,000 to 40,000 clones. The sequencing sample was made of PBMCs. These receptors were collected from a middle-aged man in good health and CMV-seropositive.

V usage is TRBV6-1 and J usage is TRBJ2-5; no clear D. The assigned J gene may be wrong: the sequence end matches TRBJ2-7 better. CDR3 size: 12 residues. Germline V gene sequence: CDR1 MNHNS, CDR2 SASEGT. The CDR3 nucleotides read TGTGCCAGCAGTGAGGTGGGCTACGAGCAGTACTTC. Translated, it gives CASSEVGYEQYF.

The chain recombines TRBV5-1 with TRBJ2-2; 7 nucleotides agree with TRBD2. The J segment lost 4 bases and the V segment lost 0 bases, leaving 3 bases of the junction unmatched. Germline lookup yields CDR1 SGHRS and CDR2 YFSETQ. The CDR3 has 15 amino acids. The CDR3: CASSLDGRPTGELFF. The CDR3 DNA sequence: TGCGCCAGCAGCTTGGACGGGAGGCCCACCGGGGAGCTGTTTTTT.

CDR3 sequence (DNA): TGTGCCAGCAGTGAACTAAATGGCTACACCTTC. Encoded protein: CASSELNGYTF. The chain recombines TRBV6-1 with TRBJ1-2; D is unresolved. This CDR3 has 11 residues. Germline V CDR1 and CDR2: MNHNS, SASEGT. The V and J ends lost 2 bases and 6 bases respectively, with 4 bases between them.

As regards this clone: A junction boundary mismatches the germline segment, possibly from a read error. For the CDR3, the DNA is TGTGCTAGCAGCTTAGGACTAGCGGGAGGGGCAGATACGCAGTATTTT. Translating it yields CASSLGLAGGADTQYF. This rearrangement joins TRBV7-7 to TRBJ2-3; 15 positions match TRBD2. This CDR3 spans 16 amino acids. The germline gives CDR1 SSHAT, CDR2 FNYEAQ (reference sequence).

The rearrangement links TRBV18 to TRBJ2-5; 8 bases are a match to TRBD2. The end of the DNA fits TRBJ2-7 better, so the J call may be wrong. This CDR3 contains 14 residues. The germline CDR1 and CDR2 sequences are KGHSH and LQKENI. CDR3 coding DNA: TGTGCCAGCTCACCAGAGCGGGGGTTAATCGAGCAGTACTTC. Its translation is CASSPERGLIEQYF.

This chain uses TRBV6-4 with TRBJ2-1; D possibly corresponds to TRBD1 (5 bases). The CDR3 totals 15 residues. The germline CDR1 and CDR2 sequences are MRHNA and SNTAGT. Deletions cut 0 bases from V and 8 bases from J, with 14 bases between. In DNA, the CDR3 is TGTGCCAGCAGTGACTCGGGCGACCCAGGGTATGAGCAGTTCTTC. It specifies CASSDSGDPGYEQFF.

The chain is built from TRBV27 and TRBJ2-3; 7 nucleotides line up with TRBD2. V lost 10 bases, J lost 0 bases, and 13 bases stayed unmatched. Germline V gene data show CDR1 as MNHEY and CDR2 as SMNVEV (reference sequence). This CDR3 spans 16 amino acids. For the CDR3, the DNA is TGTGCCACCAGGAGGGCGAGCGGGACTAGCACAGATACGCAGTATTTT. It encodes CATRRASGTSTDTQYF.

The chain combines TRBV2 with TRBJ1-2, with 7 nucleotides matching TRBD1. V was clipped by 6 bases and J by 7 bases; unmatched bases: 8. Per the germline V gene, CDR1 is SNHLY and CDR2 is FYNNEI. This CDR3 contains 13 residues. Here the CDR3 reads CASRGQFPAGYTF. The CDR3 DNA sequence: TGTGCCAGCAGGGGACAGTTCCCAGCTGGCTACACCTTC.

DNA of the CDR3: TGTGCCAGCAGTAGGGACAGGGTAGGAGAGACCCAGTACTTC. As protein: CASSRDRVGETQYF. V and J are TRBV6-1 and TRBJ2-5, with 9 bases lining up with TRBD1. Germline trimming cut 5 bases from V and 4 bases from J; bases unmatched to any gene: 5. The CDR3 length is 14 residues. Germline V gene data show CDR1 as MNHNS and CDR2 as SASEGT.

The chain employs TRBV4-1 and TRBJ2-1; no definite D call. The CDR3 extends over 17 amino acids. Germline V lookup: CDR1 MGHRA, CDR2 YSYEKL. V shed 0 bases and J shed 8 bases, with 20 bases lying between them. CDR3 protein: CASSQDRRVSLWDEQFF. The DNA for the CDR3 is TGCGCCAGCAGCCAAGATCGTCGGGTGAGTTTATGGGATGAGCAGTTCTTC.

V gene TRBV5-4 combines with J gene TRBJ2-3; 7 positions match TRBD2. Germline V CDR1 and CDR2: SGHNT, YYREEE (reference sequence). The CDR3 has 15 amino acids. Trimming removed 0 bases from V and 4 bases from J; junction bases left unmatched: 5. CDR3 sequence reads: CASSLEGGSADTQYF. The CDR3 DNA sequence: TGTGCCAGCAGCTTGGAGGGCGGGAGTGCAGATACGCAGTATTTT.

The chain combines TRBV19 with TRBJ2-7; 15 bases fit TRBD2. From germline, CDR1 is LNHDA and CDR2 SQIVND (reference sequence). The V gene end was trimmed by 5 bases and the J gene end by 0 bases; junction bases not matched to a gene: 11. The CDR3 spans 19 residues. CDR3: CASSPPPGLAGGTSYEQYF. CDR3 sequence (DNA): TGTGCCAGTAGTCCCCCGCCGGGACTAGCGGGAGGCACCTCCTACGAGCAGTACTTC.

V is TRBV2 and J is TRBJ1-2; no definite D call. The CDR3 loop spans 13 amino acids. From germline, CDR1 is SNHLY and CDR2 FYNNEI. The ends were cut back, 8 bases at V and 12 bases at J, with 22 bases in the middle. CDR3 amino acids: CASSPGSQQTNTF. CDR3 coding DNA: TGTGCCAGCTCCCCCGGGTCGCAGCAAACGAACACCTTC.

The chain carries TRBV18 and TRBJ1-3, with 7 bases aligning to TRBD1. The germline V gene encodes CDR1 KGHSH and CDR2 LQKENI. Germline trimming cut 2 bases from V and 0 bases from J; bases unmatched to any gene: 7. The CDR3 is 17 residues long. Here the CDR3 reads CASSPSSRDSSGNTIYF. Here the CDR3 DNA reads TGTGCCAGCTCACCATCCTCCCGGGACAGCTCTGGAAACACCATATATTTT.

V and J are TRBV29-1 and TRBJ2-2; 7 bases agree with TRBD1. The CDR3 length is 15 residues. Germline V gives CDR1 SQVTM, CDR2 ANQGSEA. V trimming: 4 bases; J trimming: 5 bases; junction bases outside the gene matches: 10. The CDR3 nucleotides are TGCAGCGTTGGTGTGGGACAGCATAGGACCGGGGAGCTGTTTTTT. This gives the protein CSVGVGQHRTGELFF.